A selection of T cell receptor beta chains follows, all from one sample in a study of cytomegalovirus exposure and HLA in healthy donors. Libraries were prepared by immunoSEQ multiplex PCR; TCRdb keeps only in-frame clonotypes and omits some of them. The sample consists of roughly 61,000 clones, 70% to 90% of them appearing once. Material: PBMCs. These TCRs come from a male donor in good health and CMV-seronegative. Each CDR3 is given with its conserved first and last residue. A D gene is named only where the DNA matches it firmly. Some rows mark clone size as missing; the rest say once, few, many or name a class of expanded clone.

>TRBV7-2|14|.|.|TRBJ2-5
TGTGCCAGCAGCTTGGGACTCGTGGAGGAGACCCAGTACTTC
CASSLGLVEETQYF
>TRBV19|13|.|TRBD2|TRBJ2-7
TGTGCCAGTAGTAGCGGACTAGACTACGAGCAGTACTTC
CASSSGLDYEQYF
>TRBV7-2|16|.|TRBD2|TRBJ2-3
TGTGCCAGCAGCTTTAGCGGGGGGGCGGGCACAGATACGCAGTATTTT
CASSFSGGAGTDTQYF
>TRBV7-8|14|.|.|TRBJ2-2
TGTGCCAGCAGCTTCACCACTTCGGCCGGGGAGCTGTTTTTT
CASSFTTSAGELFF
>TRBV7-3|15|.|.|TRBJ2-7
TGTGCCAGCAGCTTCTCATCGGGTCCGGCCTACGAGCAGTACTTC
CASSFSSGPAYEQYF
>TRBV27|19|.|TRBD2|TRBJ2-5
TGTGCCAGCAGTCCCCGACTAGCGGGGACAAGAAACCGACAAGAGACCCAGTACTTC
CASSPRLAGTRNRQETQYF
>TRBV5-4|17|.|.|TRBJ2-2
TGTGCCAGCAGCTTGGGAGTTGGCGGGGCGAACACCGGGGAGCTGTTTTTT
CASSLGVGGANTGELFF
>TRBV30|14|.|.|TRBJ2-2
TGTGCCCGGAGTACAGGGCTCGGCACCGGGGAGCTGTTTTTT
CARSTGLGTGELFF
>TRBV27|14|.|.|TRBJ2-5
TGTGCCAGCAGTTTAGGACGGGGTGGGGTGACCCAGTACTTC
CASSLGRGGVTQYF
>TRBV5-1|14|.|.|TRBJ1-1
TGCGCCAGCACCTCCTACGGGGTAAACACTGAAGCTTTCTTT
CASTSYGVNTEAFF
>TRBV12-5|17|.|TRBD1|TRBJ2-5
TGTGCTAGTGCTCCCCTCAGGCGGGACAGGGGATGGGAGACCCAGTACTTC
CASAPLRRDRGWETQYF
>TRBV5-1|14|.|TRBD1|TRBJ2-3
TGCGCCAGCGGGGACAGGCGCCCCACAGATACGCAGTATTTT
CASGDRRPTDTQYF
>TRBV25-1|16|.|TRBD1|TRBJ1-2
TGTGCCAGCAGTCGGACAGGGGGCAATGGAAACTATGGCTACACCTTC
CASSRTGGNGNYGYTF
>TRBV4-1|16|.|.|TRBJ2-1
TGCGCCAGCAGCCAAGAAGTAGCGGCCGCCTACAATGAGCAGTTCTTC
CASSQEVAAAYNEQFF
>TRBV5-1|15|.|TRBD2|TRBJ2-7
TGCGCCAGCAGCTCGCTAGCGGGGACCGAAGGCGAGCAGTACTTC
CASSSLAGTEGEQYF
>TRBV30|12|once|.|TRBJ1-2
TGTGCCTGGAGTCAGATGCCCTATGGCTACACCTTC
CAWSQMPYGYTF
>TRBV30|12|.|.|TRBJ1-1
TGTGCCTGGAAGAGAGCACAGGTTGAAGCTTTCTTT
CAWKRAQVEAFF
>TRBV4-2|17|.|TRBD2|TRBJ2-5
TGTGCCAGCAGCCAAGATTTGGCTAGCGGATTGCAAGAGGCCCAGTACTTC
CASSQDLASGLQEAQYF